These T cell receptor beta chains were read from a single sample in a study of CD8+CD57+ T cells in acquired aplastic anemia. Using its own MiXCR run on the reads, TCRdb lists one record per CDR3 protein. The data hold about 190,000 distinct CDR3 sequences, with roughly half observed a single time. Sequencing was performed on sorted CD4+, CD8+, or CD8+CD57+ T cells (not recorded which) from PBMCs. These receptors all stem from a human donor in good health, serving as a control. Each CDR3 is given with its conserved first and last residue. Fields, in order: J gene, V gene, clone size, D gene, CDR3 protein, CDR3 DNA. A D gene is named only where the DNA matches it firmly. The size field is filled for only some rows; it gives once, few, many or a size class.

j_gene: TRBJ1-5
v_gene: TRBV19
abundance: -
d_gene: -
CDR3aa: CASSITTGMSNQPQHF
CDR3nt: TGTGCCAGTAGTATAACAACGGGGATGAGCAATCAGCCCCAGCATTTT

j_gene: TRBJ2-7
v_gene: TRBV19
abundance: many
d_gene: -
CDR3aa: CASSRDDRYEQYF
CDR3nt: TGTGCCAGTAGTAGAGACGACCGCTACGAGCAGTACTTC

j_gene: TRBJ1-2
v_gene: TRBV29-1
abundance: few
d_gene: TRBD1
CDR3aa: CSVGTGHGYTF
CDR3nt: TGCAGCGTTGGGACAGGGCATGGCTACACCTTC

j_gene: TRBJ2-5
v_gene: TRBV4-2
abundance: once
d_gene: -
CDR3aa: CASSPYAGTQETQYF
CDR3nt: TGTGCCAGCAGCCCGTACGCCGGGACACAAGAGACCCAGTACTTC

j_gene: TRBJ1-6
v_gene: TRBV19
abundance: -
d_gene: TRBD1
CDR3aa: CASSIPAGTGNSPLHF
CDR3nt: TGTGCCAGTAGTATTCCTGCCGGGACAGGGAATTCACCCCTCCACTTT

j_gene: TRBJ1-2
v_gene: TRBV9
abundance: many
d_gene: TRBD1
CDR3aa: CASSDRDRGVYGYTF
CDR3nt: TGTGCCAGCAGCGACCGGGACAGGGGTGTCTATGGCTACACCTTC

j_gene: TRBJ2-1
v_gene: TRBV5-4
abundance: many
d_gene: TRBD1
CDR3aa: CASSLGGTGNEQFF
CDR3nt: TGTGCCAGCAGCTTGGGTGGGACAGGGAATGAGCAGTTCTTC

j_gene: TRBJ2-3
v_gene: TRBV28
abundance: many
d_gene: TRBD1
CDR3aa: CASSRPGTGTDTQYF
CDR3nt: TGTGCCAGCAGTCGTCCCGGGACAGGCACAGATACGCAGTATTTT

j_gene: TRBJ2-7
v_gene: TRBV20-1
abundance: -
d_gene: -
CDR3aa: CSASARGEWYF
CDR3nt: TGCAGTGCTAGTGCCAGGGGTGAATGGTACTTC

j_gene: TRBJ2-7
v_gene: TRBV7-9
abundance: once
d_gene: -
CDR3aa: CASSLETGPYEQYF
CDR3nt: TGTGCCAGCAGCTTAGAAACAGGGCCCTACGAGCAGTACTTC

j_gene: TRBJ1-5
v_gene: TRBV7-2
abundance: many
d_gene: -
CDR3aa: CASSPNNNQPQHF
CDR3nt: TGTGCCAGCAGCCCGAATAACAATCAGCCCCAGCATTTT

j_gene: TRBJ1-1
v_gene: TRBV12-3/TRBV12-4
abundance: -
d_gene: TRBD1
CDR3aa: CASSPRDRLNTEAFF
CDR3nt: TGTGCCAGCAGTCCAAGGGACAGGTTGAACACTGAAGCTTTCTTT

j_gene: TRBJ2-1
v_gene: TRBV19
abundance: -
d_gene: TRBD1
CDR3aa: CASSVSGTDPYNEQFF
CDR3nt: TGTGCCAGTAGTGTTTCCGGGACAGACCCCTACAATGAGCAGTTCTTC

j_gene: TRBJ2-7
v_gene: TRBV7-9
abundance: -
d_gene: TRBD2
CDR3aa: CASSLVLAASYEQYF
CDR3nt: TGTGCCAGCAGCTTAGTACTAGCGGCCTCCTACGAGCAGTACTTC

j_gene: TRBJ2-3
v_gene: TRBV20-1
abundance: -
d_gene: -
CDR3aa: CSAPSWTKEGTDTQYF
CDR3nt: TGCAGTGCTCCCTCCTGGACTAAAGAGGGCACAGATACGCAGTATTTT

j_gene: TRBJ1-6
v_gene: TRBV7-3
abundance: -
d_gene: TRBD1
CDR3aa: CASSLSTGVPGQKKNSPLHF
CDR3nt: TGTGCCAGCAGCTTAAGCACAGGGGTCCCGGGACAGAAGAAAAATTCACCCCTCCACTTT

j_gene: TRBJ1-5
v_gene: TRBV7-9
abundance: once
d_gene: -
CDR3aa: CASSLTTSNQPQHF
CDR3nt: TGTGCCAGCAGCTTAACGACTAGCAATCAGCCCCAGCATTTT

j_gene: TRBJ1-2
v_gene: TRBV27
abundance: few
d_gene: -
CDR3aa: CASSLFPGNVYTF
CDR3nt: TGTGCCAGCAGTTTATTCCCAGGGAATGTCTACACCTTC

j_gene: TRBJ1-2
v_gene: TRBV12-3/TRBV12-4
abundance: -
d_gene: -
CDR3aa: CASSSERGNYGYTF
CDR3nt: TGTGCCAGCAGTTCTGAGCGGGGAAACTATGGCTACACCTTC

j_gene: TRBJ1-6
v_gene: TRBV11-3
abundance: -
d_gene: -
CDR3aa: CASSLQMDSPLHF
CDR3nt: TGTGCCAGCAGTCTCCAGATGGATTCACCCCTCCACTTT

j_gene: TRBJ2-7
v_gene: TRBV27
abundance: many
d_gene: -
CDR3aa: CASIPLGGSYEQYF
CDR3nt: TGTGCCAGCATCCCCCTTGGGGGCTCCTACGAGCAGTACTTC

j_gene: TRBJ2-3
v_gene: TRBV2
abundance: -
d_gene: -
CDR3aa: CASSPPHNRETDTQYF
CDR3nt: TGTGCCAGCAGTCCCCCACATAACAGGGAAACAGATACGCAGTATTTT

j_gene: TRBJ1-6
v_gene: TRBV2
abundance: -
d_gene: -
CDR3aa: CASSTESGRNSPLHF
CDR3nt: TGTGCCAGCAGCACAGAAAGTGGAAGGAATTCACCCCTCCACTTT

j_gene: TRBJ2-1
v_gene: TRBV28
abundance: -
d_gene: -
CDR3aa: CASSRPASTETNEQFF
CDR3nt: TGTGCCAGCAGTCGTCCAGCCAGTACAGAGACCAATGAGCAGTTCTTC

j_gene: TRBJ1-4
v_gene: TRBV7-2
abundance: -
d_gene: -
CDR3aa: CASSPRTAEKLFF
CDR3nt: TGTGCCAGCAGCCCGCGGACAGCCGAAAAACTGTTTTTT

j_gene: TRBJ1-2
v_gene: TRBV28
abundance: -
d_gene: TRBD1
CDR3aa: CASSGTVYGYTF
CDR3nt: TGTGCCAGCAGTGGGACAGTCTATGGCTACACCTTC

j_gene: TRBJ2-1
v_gene: TRBV20-1
abundance: once
d_gene: -
CDR3aa: CSAGEVRAGSNEQFF
CDR3nt: TGCAGTGCTGGAGAGGTGAGGGCAGGTTCGAATGAGCAGTTCTTC

j_gene: TRBJ2-7
v_gene: TRBV15
abundance: -
d_gene: -
CDR3aa: CATSRDRPTGQYF
CDR3nt: TGTGCCACCAGCAGAGATAGGCCAACGGGGCAGTACTTC

j_gene: TRBJ1-6
v_gene: TRBV7-9
abundance: medium-sized
d_gene: TRBD1
CDR3aa: CASSLADSGQGMKSPLHF
CDR3nt: TGTGCCAGCAGCTTAGCGGATAGCGGACAGGGGATGAAGTCACCCCTCCACTTT

j_gene: TRBJ2-7
v_gene: TRBV7-9
abundance: once
d_gene: TRBD2
CDR3aa: CASSAGLAGVDEQYF
CDR3nt: TGTGCCAGCAGCGCGGGACTAGCGGGAGTAGACGAGCAGTACTTC

j_gene: TRBJ2-7
v_gene: TRBV7-9
abundance: -
d_gene: TRBD1
CDR3aa: CASSEDPPGTGGDEQYF
CDR3nt: TGTGCCAGCAGCGAAGACCCCCCCGGGACAGGGGGCGACGAGCAGTACTTC

j_gene: TRBJ1-2
v_gene: TRBV29-1
abundance: once
d_gene: -
CDR3aa: CSVAHRGLNYGYTF
CDR3nt: TGCAGCGTTGCCCACCGCGGTTTAAATTATGGCTACACCTTC

j_gene: TRBJ2-7
v_gene: TRBV2
abundance: once
d_gene: -
CDR3aa: CASSEFLDGSEEYF
CDR3nt: TGTGCCAGCAGTGAATTTCTGGATGGGTCGGAGGAGTACTTC

j_gene: TRBJ2-2
v_gene: TRBV5-1
abundance: many
d_gene: TRBD1
CDR3aa: CASSFRQGGPGELFF
CDR3nt: TGCGCCAGCAGCTTTCGACAGGGGGGTCCCGGGGAGCTGTTTTTT

j_gene: TRBJ2-1
v_gene: TRBV25-1
abundance: few
d_gene: TRBD2
CDR3aa: CASSERLAGGAYNEQFF
CDR3nt: TGTGCCAGCAGTGAGCGACTAGCGGGGGGCGCCTACAATGAGCAGTTCTTC

j_gene: TRBJ2-1
v_gene: TRBV5-1
abundance: once
d_gene: TRBD2
CDR3aa: CASRRASGARGYNEQFF
CDR3nt: TGCGCCAGCAGGAGGGCTAGCGGGGCCCGAGGATACAATGAGCAGTTCTTC

j_gene: TRBJ2-2
v_gene: TRBV12-3/TRBV12-4
abundance: many
d_gene: -
CDR3aa: CASSFSGELFF
CDR3nt: TGTGCCAGCAGTTTTTCCGGGGAGCTGTTTTTT

j_gene: TRBJ1-5
v_gene: TRBV6-2/TRBV6-3
abundance: many
d_gene: -
CDR3aa: CASSYWVQVGNQPQHF
CDR3nt: TGTGCCAGCAGTTACTGGGTGCAGGTTGGCAATCAGCCCCAGCATTTT

j_gene: TRBJ1-2
v_gene: TRBV10-3
abundance: -
d_gene: -
CDR3aa: CAISEESGYTF
CDR3nt: TGTGCCATCAGTGAGGAGAGTGGCTACACCTTC

j_gene: TRBJ2-7
v_gene: TRBV15
abundance: -
d_gene: -
CDR3aa: CATSTDLDHEQYF
CDR3nt: TGTGCCACCAGCACGGACTTGGACCACGAGCAGTACTTC

j_gene: TRBJ2-1
v_gene: TRBV9
abundance: -
d_gene: TRBD2
CDR3aa: CASSETPGLALNEQFF
CDR3nt: TGTGCCAGCAGCGAGACCCCGGGACTAGCTCTCAATGAGCAGTTCTTC

j_gene: TRBJ1-6
v_gene: TRBV7-2
abundance: -
d_gene: TRBD1
CDR3aa: CASSPKGTDYNSPLHF
CDR3nt: TGTGCCAGCAGCCCTAAGGGGACAGACTATAATTCACCCCTCCACTTT

j_gene: TRBJ2-1
v_gene: TRBV7-2
abundance: many
d_gene: TRBD1
CDR3aa: CASSRGQGASNEQFF
CDR3nt: TGTGCCAGCAGCAGAGGACAGGGGGCCAGCAATGAGCAGTTCTTC

j_gene: TRBJ1-2
v_gene: TRBV20-1
abundance: -
d_gene: -
CDR3aa: CSARHPPNGYTF
CDR3nt: TGCAGTGCCCGACACCCCCCGAATGGCTACACCTTC

j_gene: TRBJ1-4
v_gene: TRBV30
abundance: -
d_gene: -
CDR3aa: CAWNPGPGTTNEKLFF
CDR3nt: TGTGCCTGGAACCCAGGGCCAGGAACAACTAATGAAAAACTGTTTTTT

j_gene: TRBJ1-2
v_gene: TRBV2
abundance: -
d_gene: TRBD1
CDR3aa: CASNRGGNNYGYTF
CDR3nt: TGTGCCAGCAATCGAGGGGGCAATAACTATGGCTACACCTTC

j_gene: TRBJ1-6
v_gene: TRBV19
abundance: -
d_gene: -
CDR3aa: CASSSQPNSPLHF
CDR3nt: TGTGCCAGCAGCTCACAGCCTAATTCACCCCTCCACTTT

j_gene: TRBJ2-2
v_gene: TRBV5-1
abundance: -
d_gene: -
CDR3aa: CASSLRTRSNTGELFF
CDR3nt: TGCGCCAGCAGCCTAAGGACGCGTTCGAACACCGGGGAGCTGTTTTTT

j_gene: TRBJ1-1
v_gene: TRBV25-1
abundance: few
d_gene: -
CDR3aa: CASSGDTNTEAFF
CDR3nt: TGTGCCAGCAGTGGAGACACGAACACTGAAGCTTTCTTT

j_gene: TRBJ2-7
v_gene: TRBV7-2
abundance: many
d_gene: TRBD2
CDR3aa: CASSPTSGGYEQYF
CDR3nt: TGTGCCAGCAGCCCGACTAGCGGGGGTTACGAGCAGTACTTC

j_gene: TRBJ2-7
v_gene: TRBV7-8
abundance: few
d_gene: TRBD2
CDR3aa: CASSVGLAGTYEQYF
CDR3nt: TGTGCCAGCAGCGTGGGACTAGCGGGAACCTACGAGCAGTACTTC

j_gene: TRBJ1-4
v_gene: TRBV27
abundance: many
d_gene: -
CDR3aa: CASSDRWNEKLFF
CDR3nt: TGTGCCAGCAGTGACCGCTGGAATGAAAAACTGTTTTTT

j_gene: TRBJ2-7
v_gene: TRBV2
abundance: -
d_gene: TRBD2
CDR3aa: CASSEGPPPSGGSYEQYF
CDR3nt: TGTGCCAGCAGTGAAGGTCCCCCCCCCAGCGGGGGCTCCTACGAGCAGTACTTC

j_gene: TRBJ1-5
v_gene: TRBV2
abundance: many
d_gene: -
CDR3aa: CASSEGSRAINQPQHF
CDR3nt: TGTGCCAGCAGTGAAGGGAGCAGGGCGATCAATCAGCCCCAGCATTTT

j_gene: TRBJ2-7
v_gene: TRBV7-2
abundance: few
d_gene: TRBD2
CDR3aa: CASSLGFSGATYEQYF
CDR3nt: TGCGCCAGCAGCTTGGGTTTTAGCGGGGCCACCTACGAGCAGTACTTC

j_gene: TRBJ1-6
v_gene: TRBV5-5
abundance: few
d_gene: -
CDR3aa: CASSRGHRGSPLHF
CDR3nt: TGTGCCAGCAGTCGAGGACACCGGGGGTCACCCCTCCACTTT

j_gene: TRBJ1-2
v_gene: TRBV18
abundance: -
d_gene: -
CDR3aa: CASSPTQEVGGYTF
CDR3nt: TGTGCCAGCTCACCGACCCAAGAAGTGGGAGGCTACACCTTC

j_gene: TRBJ2-1
v_gene: TRBV11-1
abundance: few
d_gene: TRBD2
CDR3aa: CASSPLPTSGGAVGNEQFF
CDR3nt: TGTGCCAGCAGTCCCCTTCCGACTAGCGGGGGGGCCGTCGGGAATGAGCAGTTCTTC

j_gene: TRBJ2-7
v_gene: TRBV6-2/TRBV6-3
abundance: many
d_gene: TRBD2
CDR3aa: CASSRGGTLSYEQYF
CDR3nt: TGTGCCAGCAGCCGGGGGGGGACTCTTTCCTACGAGCAGTACTTC

j_gene: TRBJ2-7
v_gene: TRBV7-2
abundance: -
d_gene: -
CDR3aa: CASRQAPPGLTYEQYF
CDR3nt: TGTGCCAGCAGGCAAGCTCCCCCGGGACTTACCTACGAGCAGTACTTC